Each of the 9 T cell receptor beta chains below was sequenced from the same sample in a study of T cells in localized non-small cell lung cancer. Sequencing used immunoSEQ multiplex PCR; TCRdb keeps in-frame clones, though not all of them. The sample lists about 57,000 clones; approximately 89% were seen once. The sample was peripheral blood, taken before any cancer treatment. Every receptor here comes from a man between 40 and 70 years old with stage I lung adenocarcinoma.

V and J are TRBV5-1 and TRBJ2-5; 7 positions agree with TRBD1. Looked up from germline, CDR1 is SGHRS and CDR2 is YFSETQ. This CDR3 spans 15 amino acids. V gave up 3 bases and J gave up 5 bases; unmatched junction bases: 10. CDR3 residues: CASSYLTGFGETQYF. In DNA, the CDR3 is TGCGCCAGCAGCTATCTGACAGGGTTCGGCGAGACCCAGTACTTC.

This chain joins TRBV19 and TRBJ2-7, with 8 bases aligning to TRBD2. V was pared by 5 bases and J by 1 base, with 7 bases of the junction left unmatched. The CDR3 is 15 amino acids. Germline V CDR1 and CDR2: LNHDA, SQIVND (reference sequence). CDR3 amino acids: CASSDSGTRSYEQYF. In DNA, the CDR3 is TGTGCCAGTAGTGATTCCGGGACTAGATCCTACGAGCAGTACTTC. Looking up the rest from reference TRBV19 and TRBJ2-7 gives the full variable domain: DGGITQSPKYLFRKEGQNVTLSCEQNLNHDAMYWYRQDPGQGLRLIYYSQIVNDFQKGDIAEGYSVSREKKESFPLTVTSAQKNPTAFYLCASSDSGTRSYEQYFGPGTRLTVT.

CDR3: CASSRDIRNEKLFF. CDR3 bases: TGTGCCAGCTCAAGAGATATCCGGAATGAAAAACTGTTTTTT. This chain connects TRBV18 to TRBJ1-4, with D unclear. Germline-derived CDR1 and CDR2 are KGHSH and LQKENI. This CDR3 has 14 residues. The V and J ends lost 5 bases and 5 bases respectively, with 12 bases between them.

This chain connects TRBV27 to TRBJ2-5; 7 bases align to TRBD1. The V segment lost 4 bases and the J segment 1 base; nucleotides outside the gene matches: 9. Germline CDR1 reads MNHEY; CDR2 reads SMNVEV (reference sequence). CDR3 length: 16 residues. The CDR3 nucleotides read TGTGCCAGCAGTTCTAACTGGGACAGAACCCAAGAGACCCAGTACTTC. As protein: CASSSNWDRTQETQYF.

A single count supports this clone. The rearrangement links TRBV4-1 to TRBJ2-1; maybe TRBD2 (6 bases). Germline V CDR1 and CDR2: MGHRA, YSYEKL. The CDR3 is made up of 17 amino acids. V dropped 1 base and J dropped 0 bases, with 13 bases sitting between them. CDR3 bases: TGCGCCAGCAGCCAAGCTTCGGGAGATCTCTCCTACAATGAGCAGTTCTTC. It specifies CASSQASGDLSYNEQFF.

The chain combines TRBV5-1 with TRBJ2-5; no clear D. Matching the DNA end better, TRBJ2-7 makes the J call doubtful. Germline CDR1 is SGHRS and CDR2 is YFSETQ. The CDR3 totals 14 residues. The CDR3 region has the DNA TGCGCCAGCAGCTTGGGGACGGAGTCCTACGAGCAGTACTTC. Translation gives CASSLGTESYEQYF.

This clone was seen just once. V usage is TRBV19 and J usage is TRBJ1-2, with unresolved D. The CDR3 runs to 13 residues. Deletions cut 1 base from V and 6 bases from J, with 9 bases between. The V gene's germline CDR1 is LNHDA and CDR2 SQIVND (reference sequence). CDR3 DNA: TGTGCCAGTAGTATAGTTGGGCAGGATGGCTACACCTTC. Its translation: CASSIVGQDGYTF.

This chain joins TRBV7-3 and TRBJ2-2, with a weak D call TRBD1 (6 bases). The CDR3 has 15 amino acids. V lost 5 bases and J 6 bases, leaving 16 bases between the germline ends. CDR1 SGHTA and CDR2 FQGTGA come from the germline V gene. The CDR3 loop reads CASSRGHPPAGELFF. The CDR3 DNA follows: TGTGCCAGCAGCCGGGGACATCCGCCGGCCGGGGAGCTGTTTTTT.

Comments on this clone: The sample holds other DNA sequences that translate to the same CDR3. The gene calls are TRBV6-1 and TRBJ2-7; the match to TRBD1 covers 7 bases. V lost 6 bases and J lost 3; bases outside the gene matches: 5. The CDR3 contains 13 residues. Germline loops: CDR1 MNHNS, CDR2 SASEGT. CDR3 sequence: CASSPTGYYEQYF. The CDR3, as DNA: TGTGCCAGCAGCCCGACAGGGTACTACGAGCAGTACTTC.